The 16 T cell receptor beta chains below were found in one sample sequenced in a study of blood T cell repertoires in COVID-19. Clones were sequenced by immunoSEQ multiplex PCR, and TCRdb holds only the in-frame ones, with some missing. The profile shows about 220,000 clones, over 75% of them singletons. Sequenced sample: PBMCs or T cells enriched from blood (not recorded which). These receptors originate from a woman aged 18-35 years in a cohort exposed to, infected with or recovered from COVID-19 (not recorded which).

This chain connects TRBV5-4 to TRBJ2-1, with 12 bases matching TRBD2. After removal of 4 bases from V and 8 bases from J, the junction contained 7 bases not matched to a gene. The CDR3 spans 15 residues. Per germline, CDR1 SGHNT and CDR2 YYREEE (reference sequence). The CDR3 DNA follows: TGTGCCAGCAGCCTTAGACTAGCGGGGGAAGATGAGCAGTTCTTC. As protein: CASSLRLAGEDEQFF.

V is TRBV12-1 and J is TRBJ1-2; the table's D call of TRBD1 was not tested on the DNA. TRBV12-1 is noted as a pseudogene. The CDR3 has 13 residues. The CDR3 here is CASSFLQGDGYTF. CDR3 in DNA: TGTGCCAGCAGCTTCCTACAGGGAGATGGCTACACCTTC.

The chain has TRBV5-1 and TRBJ2-7; 11 positions agree with TRBD1. Germline V gives CDR1 SGHRS, CDR2 YFSETQ. The CDR3 totals 14 residues. The junction had 3 bases not matched to a gene; V was cut back by 3 bases and J by 4 bases. The CDR3 DNA follows: TGCGCCAGCAGCTCGGGACAGGGGGAGTACGAGCAGTACTTC. Its translation is CASSSGQGEYEQYF. Drawing the rest from reference TRBV5-1 and TRBJ2-7, the complete variable domain is KAGVTQTPRYLIKTRGQQVTLSCSPISGHRSVSWYQQTPGQGLQFLFEYFSETQRNKGNFPGRFSGRQFSNSRSEMNVSTLELGDSALYLCASSSGQGEYEQYFGPGTRLTVT.

This chain connects TRBV4-1 to TRBJ2-1, with D possibly matching TRBD2 (6 bases). The CDR3 spans 13 residues. Germline V lookup: CDR1 MGHRA, CDR2 YSYEKL. Trimming took off 1 base at V and 7 bases at J, with 8 bases between the two ends. In DNA form, the CDR3 reads TGCGCCAGCAGCCAAGTCCGGGGGAATGAGCAGTTCTTC. It is translated as CASSQVRGNEQFF.

CDR3 region: CASSLQWRGNTEAFF. Here the CDR3 DNA reads TGTGCCAGCAGCTTACAATGGAGAGGGAACACTGAAGCTTTCTTT. This chain connects TRBV7-8 to TRBJ1-1; D remains ambiguous. The germline gives CDR1 SGHVS, CDR2 FQNEAQ. This CDR3 has 15 amino acids. Trimming shortened V by 2 bases and J by 1 base, and 11 bases separated the two germline ends. Full variable domain (outside the CDR3, taken from reference TRBV7-8 and TRBJ1-1): GAGVSQSPRYKVAKRGQDVALRCDPISGHVSLFWYQQALGQGPEFLTYFQNEAQLDKSGLPSDRFFAERPEGSVSTLKIQRTQQEDSAVYLCASSLQWRGNTEAFFGQGTRLTVV.

This chain's CDR3 is CASSLQGDTQYF. The CDR3 bases are TGTGCCAGCAGCCTACAGGGGGATACGCAGTATTTT. J is TRBJ2-3 and V is TRBV5-5; the match to TRBD1 covers 7 bases. CDR1 is SGHKS, CDR2 YYEKEE, per germline (reference sequence). The V gene end was trimmed by 4 bases and the J gene end by 6 bases; junction bases not matched to a gene: 2. CDR3 length: 12 amino acids.

This chain links TRBV7-6 with TRBJ1-5; D is unclear. V lost 3 bases, J lost 0 bases, and 6 bases lay in between. Germline CDR1 is SGHVS and CDR2 is FNYEAQ. This CDR3 comprises 14 residues. Written as DNA, the CDR3 is TGTGCCAGCAGCTTGGCAGGTAGCAATCAGCCCCAGCATTTT. Translation gives CASSLAGSNQPQHF.

V and J are TRBV18 and TRBJ2-1, with 7 bases lining up with TRBD1. Germline lookup yields CDR1 KGHSH and CDR2 LQKENI. V was pared by 3 bases and J by 11 bases, with 16 bases of the junction left unmatched. This CDR3 has 16 amino acids. The CDR3 DNA follows: TGTGCCAGCTCACCGAGTGCAGGGGGAACTACTACTAAGCAGTTCTTC. Protein: CASSPSAGGTTTKQFF.

This chain joins TRBV3-1 (or the pseudogene TRBV3-2) and TRBJ2-7; 7 bases are a match to TRBD2. The CDR3 length is 16 residues. J was trimmed by 0 bases and V by 1 base; bases with no gene match: 6. Germline lookup yields CDR1 LGHDT and CDR2 YNNKEL (reference sequence). The CDR3 bases are TGTGCCAGCAGCCAAGGGCTAGCGGTTAGCTCCTACGAGCAGTACTTC. The encoded protein is CASSQGLAVSSYEQYF.

This clone has just one count. CDR3 amino acids: CASRREDQLFF. The DNA for the CDR3 is TGTGCCAGCAGGAGGGAGGATCAACTGTTTTTT. This chain joins TRBV12-3 or TRBV12-4 and TRBJ1-4; D not resolved. This CDR3 contains 11 residues. V lost 6 bases and J lost 12, with 11 bases in between.

The rearrangement uses TRBV7-8 and TRBJ2-1; 7 positions agree with TRBD1. V was pared by 5 bases and J by 5 bases, with 9 bases of the junction left unmatched. The germline gives CDR1 SGHVS, CDR2 FQNEAQ. The CDR3 loop spans 15 amino acids. CDR3 sequence (DNA): TGTGCCAGCAGCCCGACGGGGACAGCGAACAATGAGCAGTTCTTC. Its protein product is CASSPTGTANNEQFF. The full variable domain, rest sourced from reference TRBV7-8 and TRBJ2-1, is GAGVSQSPRYKVAKRGQDVALRCDPISGHVSLFWYQQALGQGPEFLTYFQNEAQLDKSGLPSDRFFAERPEGSVSTLKIQRTQQEDSAVYLCASSPTGTANNEQFFGPGTRLTVL.

The genes are TRBV7-2 and TRBJ1-3; unclear D gene. V was pared by 2 bases and J by 0 bases, with 8 bases between. Germline CDR1 is SGHTA and CDR2 is FQGNSA. The CDR3 has 15 amino acids. The CDR3 DNA reads TGTGCCAGCAGCTTATGGGCAGGCTCTGGAAACACCATATATTTT. Residues: CASSLWAGSGNTIYF.

The genes are TRBV19 and TRBJ2-7, with 10 bases aligning to TRBD2. Trimming at V came to 6 bases and at J to 6 bases, leaving 11 bases not matched to a gene. CDR1 and CDR2 from the germline V gene are LNHDA and SQIVND (reference sequence). This CDR3 is 15 amino acids long. The CDR3 is CASSIEGASGSEQYF. The CDR3 bases are TGTGCCAGTAGCATCGAGGGGGCTAGCGGGAGCGAGCAGTACTTC.

The chain has TRBV28 and TRBJ1-2; 7 bases map to TRBD1. In germline, CDR1 is MDHEN, CDR2 SYDVKM. This CDR3 comprises 15 residues. J was trimmed by 8 bases and V by 2 bases; bases with no gene match: 11. The CDR3 spells CASSLSRQGLWGYTF. The DNA of the CDR3 is TGTGCCAGCAGTTTAAGCCGACAGGGACTTTGGGGCTACACCTTC.

The chain couples TRBV2 to TRBJ2-1; 9 bases are shared with TRBD1. V was clipped by 7 bases and J by 8 bases; unmatched bases: 15. CDR3 length: 16 amino acids. Germline lookup yields CDR1 SNHLY and CDR2 FYNNEI. This CDR3 reads CASTDQGGTGNDEQFF. The CDR3 bases are TGTGCCAGCACGGATCAGGGGGGGACAGGGAACGATGAGCAGTTCTTC.

V gene TRBV11-2 combines with J gene TRBJ2-7; 9 bases map to TRBD1. The better agreement between TRBJ2-1 and the DNA end casts doubt on the J call. CDR3 length: 15 residues. Germline V gene lookup returns CDR1 SGHAT and CDR2 FQNNGV. CDR3 in DNA: TGTGCCAGCAGCTTAGTGACAGGGGGGGACAATGAGCAGTTCTTC. It translates to CASSLVTGGDNEQFF.